This TCR beta chain was recovered during a study of blood T cell repertoires in COVID-19. Overall study: Specimens from acute and convalescent COVID-19 originated in the United States, Italy and Spain. Nucleic acid was either cDNA or gDNA, and it came from T cells, B-cell-depleted T cells, or PBMCs.

There are 15 residues in the CDR3. Looked up from germline, CDR1 is SGHRS and CDR2 is YFSETQ. Deletions cut 4 bases from V and 1 base from J, with 14 bases between. Study processing details: Amplification of reference gene primers provided the estimated nucleated cell counts. Method: immunoSEQ multiplex PCR; TCRdb's copy keeps in-frame clones and lacks some. V, J and clone size reflect that table, while D and trimming were determined from the DNA. Of about 190,000 clones listed, around 89% are singletons. The source is a young woman with acute or convalescent COVID-19. What was sequenced was peripheral blood. The rearrangement links TRBV5-1 to TRBJ1-1, with unresolved D. CDR3 region: CASSLQTAKNTEAFF. DNA for the CDR3: TGCGCCAGCAGCCTACAGACCGCAAAGAACACTGAAGCTTTCTTT.